This record covers a single T cell receptor beta chain. This clone's antigen is unknown. One base away there is no much larger clone; base qualities are not given. This entry is derived from a study of early T cells in non-severe SARS-CoV-2 infection (dated by TCRdb to the early 2020s). About the investigation overall: Because TCR sequencing was done on bulk RNA from unsorted whole blood, the alpha and beta chains could not be paired. Study-level results and caveats: Matching against VDJdb was skewed toward anti-spike CD8 responses, likely underestimated virus-specific expansions, and missed private and CD4 specificities.

This was a case-control study nested in a cohort of healthcare workers in London, UK, who had nasopharyngeal swab PCR tests and blood samples taken every week. Healthcare workers were enrolled in the week of the UK lockdown, from 23 to 31 March 2020, and were followed every week for up to roughly 16 weeks. The method was 5' RACE. The reads were generated on a NextSeq 500. Unique molecular identifiers were attached to individual cDNA molecules in the TCR library protocol so that sequencing error and PCR bias could be corrected. Sequencing covered both TCR alpha and beta chains, and within each sample the abundances of alpha and beta sequences were tightly co-correlated. The authors' pipeline ran thus. V gene, J gene and CDR3 annotation of TCR sequences was performed with Decombinator V4. Expanded TCRs were defined as changing significantly between any two time points under a Poisson model with p below 0.0001. Abundances of TCRs were expressed as counts per million after normalisation to the total number of TCRs sequenced in each sample. TRAV1-2 paired with TRAJ12, TRAJ20 or TRAJ33 defined MAIT TCRs, while TRAV10 paired with TRAJ18 defined iNKT TCRs. A search of VDJdb, accessed on 1 November 2021, was run for TCRs annotated to CMV, EBV and SARS-CoV-2, with TCRs annotated for multiple antigens excluded. TCRdb reran the public reads through fastp at Q25 and MiXCR, keeping productive beta chains. Rows with a matching CDR3 protein are joined into one entry that keeps the most common DNA and genes. The V and J calls here are based on TCRdb, not the publication. The sample contains 85,000 to 100,000 distinct CDR3 sequences, about 11% of them found a single time. The biggest ten clones account for 5.1% of the sample.

Trimming costs V 6 bases and J 3 bases, and their ends lie 9 bases apart. The CDR1 and CDR2 encoded by the germline V gene are MNHEY and SVGAGI. Inclusive of the bounding cysteine and phenylalanine, the CDR3 is 12 residues long. Only the CDR3 region is kept as DNA, spanning 36 bases read in frame from base 1. Recombination joined TRBV6-5 with TRBJ2-7; no D gene is confidently identified. This sequence originates from an adult who was a healthcare worker with PCR-confirmed SARS-CoV-2 infection or an uninfected control (not recorded which). The specimen was whole blood. The CDR3 reads CASSPDYYEQYF. The nucleotide sequence is given as TGTGCCAGCAGCCCCGATTACTACGAGCAGTACTTC.